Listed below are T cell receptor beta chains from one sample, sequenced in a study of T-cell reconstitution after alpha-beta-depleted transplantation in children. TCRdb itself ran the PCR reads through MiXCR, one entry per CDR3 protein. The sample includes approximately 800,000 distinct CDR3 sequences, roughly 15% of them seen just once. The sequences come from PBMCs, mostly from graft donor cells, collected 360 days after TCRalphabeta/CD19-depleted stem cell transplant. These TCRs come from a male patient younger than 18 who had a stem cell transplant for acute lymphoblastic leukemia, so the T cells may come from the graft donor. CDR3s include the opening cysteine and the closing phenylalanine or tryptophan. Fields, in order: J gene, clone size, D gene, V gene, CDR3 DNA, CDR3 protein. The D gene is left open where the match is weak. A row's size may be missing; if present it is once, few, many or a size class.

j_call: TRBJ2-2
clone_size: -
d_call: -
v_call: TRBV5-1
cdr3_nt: TGCGCCAGCGCAAGCGGAGCCGGGGAGCTGTTTTTT
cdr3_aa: CASASGAGELFF

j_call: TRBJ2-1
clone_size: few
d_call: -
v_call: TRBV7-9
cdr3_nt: TGTGCCAGCAGCTTAATGATCCAGGGCTCCTACAATGAGCAGTTCTTC
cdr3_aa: CASSLMIQGSYNEQFF

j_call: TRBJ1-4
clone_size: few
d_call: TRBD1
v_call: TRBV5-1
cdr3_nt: TGCGCCAGCAGCGTCGGGACAGAGGAAAAACTGTTTTTT
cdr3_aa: CASSVGTEEKLFF

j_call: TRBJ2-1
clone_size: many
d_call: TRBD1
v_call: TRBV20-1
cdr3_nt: TGCAGTGCTAGAGCCCCCTCGGACAGGGCTGAGCAGTTCTTC
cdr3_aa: CSARAPSDRAEQFF

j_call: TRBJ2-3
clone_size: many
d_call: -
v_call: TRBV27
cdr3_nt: TGTGCCAGCAGTGTTCTAGCGAGCACAGATACGCAGTATTTT
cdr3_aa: CASSVLASTDTQYF

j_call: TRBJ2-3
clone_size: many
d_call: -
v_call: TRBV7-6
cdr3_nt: TGTGCCAGCAGCTTTGTAAGGAGCACAGATACGCAGTATTTT
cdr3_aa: CASSFVRSTDTQYF

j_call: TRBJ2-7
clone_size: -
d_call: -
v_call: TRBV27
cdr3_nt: TGTGCCAGCAAAGTTCACGGGGCAGCAGGGAGTACGAAGCAGTACTTC
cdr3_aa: CASKVHGAAGSTKQYF

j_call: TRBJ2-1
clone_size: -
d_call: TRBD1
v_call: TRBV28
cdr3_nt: TGTGCCAGCAGTAAACGGACAGGTCCCAATGAGCAGTTCTTC
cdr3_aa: CASSKRTGPNEQFF

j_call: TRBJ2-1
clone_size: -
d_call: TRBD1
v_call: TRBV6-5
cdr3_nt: TGTGCCAGCAGTACTCCGGGACAGGGGGCCCCGATGCAGTTCTTC
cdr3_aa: CASSTPGQGAPMQFF

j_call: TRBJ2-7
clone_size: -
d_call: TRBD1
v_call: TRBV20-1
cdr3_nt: TGCAGTGCTAGTGGGACCGGGACAGGCATCCTGTACGAGCAGTACTTC
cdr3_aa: CSASGTGTGILYEQYF

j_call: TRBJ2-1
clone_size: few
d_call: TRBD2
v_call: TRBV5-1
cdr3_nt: TGCGCCAGCAGCCTCCCCGGGACTAGCGGGAGAAGTGAGCAGTTCTTC
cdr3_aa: CASSLPGTSGRSEQFF

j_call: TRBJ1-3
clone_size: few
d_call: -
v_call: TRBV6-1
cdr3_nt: TGTGCCAGCAGGAAGAGGACAGCCTATGGAAACACCATATATTTT
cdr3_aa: CASRKRTAYGNTIYF

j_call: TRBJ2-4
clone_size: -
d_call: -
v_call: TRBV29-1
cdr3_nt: TGCAGCGTTGCCAGGGACACAGCCAAAAACATTCAGTACTTC
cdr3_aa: CSVARDTAKNIQYF

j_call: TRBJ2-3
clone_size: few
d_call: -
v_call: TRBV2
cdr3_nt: TGTGCCAGCAGTGTACACTCCCGAGGGGATACGCAGTATTTT
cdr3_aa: CASSVHSRGDTQYF

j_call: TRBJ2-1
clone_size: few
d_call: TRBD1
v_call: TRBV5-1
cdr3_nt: TGCGCCAGCAGCTTACCTCGCTCGGGACAGGGGAATGAGCAGTTCTTC
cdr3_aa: CASSLPRSGQGNEQFF

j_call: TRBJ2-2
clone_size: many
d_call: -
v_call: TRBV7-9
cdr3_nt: TGTGCCAGCAGCTTAAGGAACACCGGGGAGCTGTTTTTT
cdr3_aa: CASSLRNTGELFF

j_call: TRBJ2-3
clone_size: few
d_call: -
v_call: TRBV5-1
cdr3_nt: TGCGCCAGCAGCTTTAGTTTAGACGATACGCAGTATTTT
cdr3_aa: CASSFSLDDTQYF

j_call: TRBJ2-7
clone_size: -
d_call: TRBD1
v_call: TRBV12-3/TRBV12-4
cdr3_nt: TGTGCCAGCACCCCCAGGCAGGGGGTTCCCTACGAGCAGTACTTC
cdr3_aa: CASTPRQGVPYEQYF

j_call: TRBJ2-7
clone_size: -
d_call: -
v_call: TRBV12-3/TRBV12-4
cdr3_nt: TGTGCCAGCAGTCGATCCCGGGACTGGAACTACGAGCAGTACTTC
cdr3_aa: CASSRSRDWNYEQYF

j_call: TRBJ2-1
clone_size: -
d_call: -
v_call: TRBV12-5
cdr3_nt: TGTGCTAGTGGGCGGGCTGGAGACAATGAGCAGTTCTTC
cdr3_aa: CASGRAGDNEQFF

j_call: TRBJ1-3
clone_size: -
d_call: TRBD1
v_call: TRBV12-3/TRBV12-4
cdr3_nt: TGTGCCAGCAGTTTTTACAGGGGGCGATCTGGAAACACCATATATTTT
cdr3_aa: CASSFYRGRSGNTIYF

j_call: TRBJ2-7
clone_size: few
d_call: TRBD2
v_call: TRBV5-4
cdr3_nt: TGTGCCAGCAGCGGCAGACTAGCGGGAGGGCAGTCCTACGAGCAGTACTTC
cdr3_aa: CASSGRLAGGQSYEQYF